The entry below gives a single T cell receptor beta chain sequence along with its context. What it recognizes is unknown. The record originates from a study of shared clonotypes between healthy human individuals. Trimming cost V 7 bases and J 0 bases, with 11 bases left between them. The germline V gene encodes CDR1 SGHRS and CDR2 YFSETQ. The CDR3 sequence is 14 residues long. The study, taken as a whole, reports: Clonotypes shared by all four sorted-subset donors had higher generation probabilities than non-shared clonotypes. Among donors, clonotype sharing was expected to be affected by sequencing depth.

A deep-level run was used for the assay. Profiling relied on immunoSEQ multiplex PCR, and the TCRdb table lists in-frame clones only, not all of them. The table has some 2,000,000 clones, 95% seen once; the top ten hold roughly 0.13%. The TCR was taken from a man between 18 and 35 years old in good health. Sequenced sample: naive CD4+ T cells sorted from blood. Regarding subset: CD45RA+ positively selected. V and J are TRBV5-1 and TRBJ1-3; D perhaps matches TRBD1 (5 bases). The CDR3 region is CASHLGVSGNTIYF. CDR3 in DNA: TGCGCCAGCCACTTGGGGGTCTCTGGAAACACCATATATTTT. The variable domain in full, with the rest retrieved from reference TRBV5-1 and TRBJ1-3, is KAGVTQTPRYLIKTRGQQVTLSCSPISGHRSVSWYQQTPGQGLQFLFEYFSETQRNKGNFPGRFSGRQFSNSRSEMNVSTLELGDSALYLCASHLGVSGNTIYFGEGSWLTVV.